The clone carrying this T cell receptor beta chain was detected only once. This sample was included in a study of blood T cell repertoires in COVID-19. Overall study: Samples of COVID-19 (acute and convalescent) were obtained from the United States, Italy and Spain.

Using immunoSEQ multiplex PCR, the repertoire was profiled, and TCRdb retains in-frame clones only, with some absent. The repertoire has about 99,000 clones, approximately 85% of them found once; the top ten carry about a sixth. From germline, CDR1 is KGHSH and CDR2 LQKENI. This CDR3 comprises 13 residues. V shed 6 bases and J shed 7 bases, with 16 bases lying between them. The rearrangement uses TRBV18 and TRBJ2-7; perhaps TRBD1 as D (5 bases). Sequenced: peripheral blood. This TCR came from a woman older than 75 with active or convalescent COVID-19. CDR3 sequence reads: CASSPTGGVEQYF. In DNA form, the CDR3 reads TGTGCCAGCTCGCCCACAGGTGGAGTGGAGCAGTACTTC.